This TCR beta chain derives from a study of CD4 T cells in relation to SARS-CoV-2 and coronaviruses. About the study: Negative control cultures got HIV-1 Nef peptides or no peptide. Findings and caveats of the study: This crossreactivity analysis covered spike protein alone, no other viral proteins.

V was clipped by 0 bases and J by 9 bases, with 14 bases between them. Per germline, CDR1 SGHVS and CDR2 FQNEAQ. CDR3 size: 15 residues. Some clones are missing from TCRdb's copy, which holds only in-frame ones; the method was immunoSEQ multiplex PCR. Among some 19,000 clones listed, over 70% were seen once. In regard to this clone: Its antigen remains unknown.

CD4+ T cells from unexposed donors were obtained before the COVID-19 pandemic (2011-2018). After about 10 days of culture, CD4+ T cells were isolated. The sequence was obtained from a human donor in good health. Sequenced: CD4+ T cells from PBMCs, cultured in vitro. The genes are TRBV7-8 and TRBJ1-4; D gene unclear. CDR3 nucleotide sequence: TGTGCCAGCAGCTTAGCGTTGACCGTTGGGAAAAAACTGTTTTTT. It encodes CASSLALTVGKKLFF. The full variable domain, its missing parts supplied by reference TRBV7-8 and TRBJ1-4, is GAGVSQSPRYKVAKRGQDVALRCDPISGHVSLFWYQQALGQGPEFLTYFQNEAQLDKSGLPSDRFFAERPEGSVSTLKIQRTQQEDSAVYLCASSLALTVGKKLFFGSGTQLSVL.